The rows below give T cell receptor beta chains drawn from one sample of a study of blood T cell repertoires in COVID-19. Profiling relied on immunoSEQ multiplex PCR, and the TCRdb table lists in-frame clones only, not all of them. The sample has around 110,000 clones, under 90% seen once. Material for sequencing was peripheral blood. Source of these receptors: a woman in her 70s with acute or convalescent COVID-19. The CDR3 runs from the conserved cysteine through the conserved F or W. The D gene is left open where the match is weak. Some rows mark clone size as missing; the rest say once, few, many or name a class of expanded clone.

J gene: TRBJ1-2
clone size: NA
V gene: TRBV7-9
D gene: TRBD1
CDR3 protein: CASSLGQGYGYTF
CDR3 DNA: TGTGCCAGCAGCTTAGGACAGGGATATGGCTACACCTTC

J gene: TRBJ1-1
clone size: few
V gene: TRBV30
D gene: NA
CDR3 protein: CAWSVEGTTEAFF
CDR3 DNA: TGTGCCTGGAGTGTAGAGGGAACCACTGAAGCTTTCTTT

J gene: TRBJ1-1
clone size: NA
V gene: TRBV5-8
D gene: NA
CDR3 protein: CASSLAPSLRAEAFF
CDR3 DNA: TGTGCCAGCAGCTTGGCACCATCACTACGCGCTGAAGCTTTCTTT

J gene: TRBJ2-2
clone size: NA
V gene: TRBV7-2
D gene: TRBD1
CDR3 protein: CASSLVGQGSNTGELFF
CDR3 DNA: TGTGCCAGCAGCTTAGTGGGACAGGGTTCTAACACCGGGGAGCTGTTTTTT

J gene: TRBJ1-1
clone size: NA
V gene: TRBV19
D gene: NA
CDR3 protein: CASSIAQGWGTEAFF
CDR3 DNA: TGTGCCAGTAGTATAGCGCAGGGTTGGGGCACTGAAGCTTTCTTT

J gene: TRBJ2-1
clone size: NA
V gene: TRBV6-5
D gene: NA
CDR3 protein: CASSYGAGTIVNEQFF
CDR3 DNA: TGTGCCAGCAGTTACGGCGCCGGGACAATTGTCAATGAGCAGTTCTTC

J gene: TRBJ1-2
clone size: NA
V gene: TRBV3-1/TRBV3-2
D gene: NA
CDR3 protein: CASSPGGARSSGGYTF
CDR3 DNA: TGTGCCAGCAGCCCCGGGGGAGCCAGGTCTTCTGGGGGCTACACCTTC

J gene: TRBJ1-1
clone size: NA
V gene: TRBV6-5
D gene: TRBD1
CDR3 protein: CASSYLVGTARTEAFF
CDR3 DNA: TGTGCCAGCAGTTACTTAGTAGGGACAGCGAGGACTGAAGCTTTCTTT

J gene: TRBJ1-6
clone size: NA
V gene: TRBV4-3
D gene: TRBD1
CDR3 protein: CASSQSRGSFSSTSYNSPLHF
CDR3 DNA: TGCGCCAGCAGCCAAAGCAGGGGGTCATTTTCATCCACCTCCTATAATTCACCCCTCCACTTT

J gene: TRBJ2-5
clone size: once
V gene: TRBV5-1
D gene: TRBD1
CDR3 protein: CASSKTRTGRETQYF
CDR3 DNA: TGCGCCAGCAGCAAAACCCGGACAGGGCGAGAGACCCAGTACTTC

J gene: TRBJ1-2
clone size: NA
V gene: TRBV7-9
D gene: NA
CDR3 protein: CASSPLGSGFYGYTF
CDR3 DNA: TGTGCCAGCAGCCCCTTAGGTTCGGGGTTCTATGGCTACACCTTC

J gene: TRBJ2-3
clone size: once
V gene: TRBV2
D gene: TRBD2
CDR3 protein: CASSDQRGGPDTQYF
CDR3 DNA: TGTGCCAGCAGTGACCAGCGGGGGGGTCCAGATACGCAGTATTTT

J gene: TRBJ1-5
clone size: NA
V gene: TRBV6-1
D gene: NA
CDR3 protein: CASSEATTDNQPQHF
CDR3 DNA: TGTGCCAGCAGTGAAGCTACAACAGACAATCAGCCCCAGCATTTT

J gene: TRBJ2-7
clone size: once
V gene: TRBV7-2
D gene: TRBD1
CDR3 protein: CASSGLRDRLNSYEQYF
CDR3 DNA: TGTGCCAGCAGCGGACTCCGGGACAGACTTAACTCCTACGAGCAGTACTTC

J gene: TRBJ1-5
clone size: NA
V gene: TRBV6-6
D gene: TRBD1
CDR3 protein: CASSGQGFQPQHF
CDR3 DNA: TGTGCCAGCAGTGGACAGGGGTTTCAGCCCCAGCATTTT

J gene: TRBJ1-3
clone size: few
V gene: TRBV5-4
D gene: NA
CDR3 protein: CASTGGPPGNTIYF
CDR3 DNA: TGTGCCAGCACCGGAGGGCCCCCTGGAAACACCATATATTTT

J gene: TRBJ2-6
clone size: NA
V gene: TRBV4-3
D gene: TRBD1
CDR3 protein: CASSQEVWTGLDNVLTF
CDR3 DNA: TGCGCCAGCAGCCAAGAGGTCTGGACAGGTTTGGACAACGTCCTGACTTTC

J gene: TRBJ1-1
clone size: NA
V gene: TRBV2
D gene: NA
CDR3 protein: CASRGSGNEAFF
CDR3 DNA: TGTGCCAGCAGAGGGAGTGGGAATGAAGCTTTCTTT

J gene: TRBJ1-3
clone size: NA
V gene: TRBV19
D gene: NA
CDR3 protein: CASSILASGNTIYF
CDR3 DNA: TGTGCCAGTAGTATCCTGGCCTCTGGAAACACCATATATTTT

J gene: TRBJ1-2
clone size: NA
V gene: TRBV29-1
D gene: NA
CDR3 protein: CSVEVPVNYGYTF
CDR3 DNA: TGCAGCGTTGAGGTTCCAGTAAACTATGGCTACACCTTC

J gene: TRBJ1-3
clone size: NA
V gene: TRBV3-1/TRBV3-2
D gene: NA
CDR3 protein: CASTDRNSGNTIYF
CDR3 DNA: TGTGCCAGCACCGACAGGAACTCTGGAAACACCATATATTTT

J gene: TRBJ2-3
clone size: NA
V gene: TRBV5-8
D gene: TRBD1
CDR3 protein: CASSPKRTGGSTDTQYF
CDR3 DNA: TGTGCCAGCAGCCCGAAGAGGACAGGGGGTAGCACAGATACGCAGTATTTT

J gene: TRBJ1-1
clone size: NA
V gene: TRBV7-2
D gene: NA
CDR3 protein: CASSLEAGANTEAFF
CDR3 DNA: TGTGCCAGCAGCTTAGAGGCAGGGGCGAACACTGAAGCTTTCTTT

J gene: TRBJ1-2
clone size: NA
V gene: TRBV20-1
D gene: NA
CDR3 protein: CSASLSDYGYTF
CDR3 DNA: TGCAGTGCTAGTTTATCGGACTATGGCTACACCTTC

J gene: TRBJ2-2
clone size: NA
V gene: TRBV5-1
D gene: NA
CDR3 protein: CASSFRDSTGELFF
CDR3 DNA: TGCGCCAGCAGCTTTCGAGACAGCACCGGGGAGCTGTTTTTT

J gene: TRBJ2-7
clone size: NA
V gene: TRBV5-6
D gene: NA
CDR3 protein: CASSYTGLYEQYF
CDR3 DNA: TGTGCCAGCAGCTATACAGGGTTATACGAGCAGTACTTC

J gene: TRBJ1-6
clone size: few
V gene: TRBV7-2
D gene: NA
CDR3 protein: CASSPRVWTENSPLHF
CDR3 DNA: TGTGCCAGCAGCCCGAGGGTATGGACAGAGAATTCACCCCTCCACTTT

J gene: TRBJ1-3
clone size: NA
V gene: TRBV25-1
D gene: NA
CDR3 protein: CASSEHNSGNTIYF
CDR3 DNA: TGTGCCAGCAGTGAACACAACTCTGGAAACACCATATATTTT

J gene: TRBJ2-5
clone size: NA
V gene: TRBV24-1
D gene: TRBD1
CDR3 protein: CATSDPFRGPRDKETQYF
CDR3 DNA: TGTGCCACCAGTGATCCCTTCAGGGGGCCGAGGGATAAAGAGACCCAGTACTTC

J gene: TRBJ1-6
clone size: NA
V gene: TRBV11-3
D gene: TRBD1
CDR3 protein: CASSHGGQGRLHF
CDR3 DNA: TGTGCCAGCAGCCACGGGGGACAGGGGAGGCTCCACTTT

J gene: TRBJ2-2
clone size: NA
V gene: TRBV7-2
D gene: TRBD2
CDR3 protein: CASRHPSGGANTGELFF
CDR3 DNA: TGTGCCAGCAGACACCCGAGCGGGGGTGCGAACACCGGGGAGCTGTTTTTT

J gene: TRBJ1-4
clone size: NA
V gene: TRBV4-2
D gene: TRBD1
CDR3 protein: CASSRGDRGRANEKLFF
CDR3 DNA: TGTGCCAGCAGCCGAGGGGACAGGGGGCGGGCTAATGAAAAACTGTTTTTT

J gene: TRBJ1-2
clone size: NA
V gene: TRBV2
D gene: NA
CDR3 protein: CASSPGPGGGYTF
CDR3 DNA: TGTGCCAGCAGCCCAGGGCCGGGAGGAGGCTACACCTTC

J gene: TRBJ1-1
clone size: NA
V gene: TRBV5-8
D gene: NA
CDR3 protein: CASSLARNTEAFF
CDR3 DNA: TGTGCCAGCAGCTTGGCGCGGAACACTGAAGCTTTCTTT

J gene: TRBJ2-1
clone size: NA
V gene: TRBV29-1
D gene: TRBD1
CDR3 protein: CSVVFQGQGMGFNEQFF
CDR3 DNA: TGCAGCGTTGTATTCCAGGGACAGGGCATGGGGTTCAATGAGCAGTTCTTC

J gene: TRBJ1-1
clone size: NA
V gene: TRBV6-5
D gene: NA
CDR3 protein: CASSTTTGSSVKAFF
CDR3 DNA: TGTGCCAGCAGTACCACGACAGGATCCAGTGTGAAAGCTTTCTTT

J gene: TRBJ1-2
clone size: once
V gene: TRBV27
D gene: TRBD1
CDR3 protein: CASSLYGTGGNYGYTF
CDR3 DNA: TGTGCCAGCAGTTTATACGGGACAGGGGGCAACTATGGCTACACCTTC

J gene: TRBJ1-1
clone size: NA
V gene: TRBV7-2
D gene: TRBD1
CDR3 protein: CASSARQGYTEAFF
CDR3 DNA: TGTGCCAGCAGCGCCAGACAGGGCTACACTGAAGCTTTCTTT

J gene: TRBJ1-5
clone size: NA
V gene: TRBV19
D gene: NA
CDR3 protein: CASGDWTDTLGQPQHF
CDR3 DNA: TGTGCCAGTGGGGATTGGACAGACACGCTCGGGCAGCCCCAGCATTTT

J gene: TRBJ2-1
clone size: once
V gene: TRBV30
D gene: NA
CDR3 protein: CAWSKSSYNEQFF
CDR3 DNA: TGTGCCTGGAGTAAGAGCTCCTACAATGAGCAGTTCTTC

J gene: TRBJ2-1
clone size: NA
V gene: TRBV5-1
D gene: NA
CDR3 protein: CASSLVSGYSYNEQFF
CDR3 DNA: TGCGCCAGCAGCTTGGTTAGCGGATACTCCTACAATGAGCAGTTCTTC